This T cell receptor (beta chain) was obtained from a study of T cells after yellow fever vaccination. Study in general: In the case of low-cell-number fractions, SMART-Seq v4 Ultra Low Input was used for preparation.

General study points: A faster peak, day 5 versus 15, was reached by the weaker secondary response. The booster saw the reappearance of most primary-vaccination clones (roughly 96% CD4, 88% CD8).

5'RACE template switching produced TCR cDNA carrying a universal primer site and UMIs. TCRdb re-called the 5' RACE reads through MiXCR, storing one row per CDR3 protein. The sample holds nearly 350,000 distinct CDR3 sequences; 7% to 10% are singletons and the top ten take 17%. This clonotype showed up many times. What it recognizes is unknown. There are 13 residues in the CDR3. The V gene lost 3 bases and the J gene lost 4 bases, with 9 bases spanning the gap. The sequencing here drew on PBMCs, taken about 49 days after the first yellow fever vaccination. The origin of this receptor is a man aged 18 to 29 who received the YFV17D yellow fever vaccine. The chain links TRBV12-3 or TRBV12-4 to TRBJ1-2, with D possibly TRBD1 on 5 matching bases. CDR3 sequence (DNA): TGTGCCAGCAGTTTGCGGAGGGGCTATGGCTACACCTTC. Its translation: CASSLRRGYGYTF.